The entry that follows covers one T cell receptor beta chain sequence. Per the study methods: Amplification of reference gene primers was used by the study to estimate nucleated cell counts. Libraries were prepared by immunoSEQ multiplex PCR; TCRdb keeps only in-frame clonotypes and omits some of them. That table gives V, J and clone size, and the DNA gave D and trimming. The top ten hold more than 20% of the sample, which has more than 20,000 clones, approximately 88% seen once. The source of the sample is a study of blood T cell repertoires in COVID-19. Study details: COVID-19 samples, acute and convalescent, were from the United States, Italy and Spain. T cells, B-cell-depleted T cells, or PBMCs supplied cDNA or gDNA.

This CDR3 is built from 13 residues. Germline V gives CDR1 KGHSH, CDR2 LQKENI. With 9 bases removed from V and 5 bases from J, the gap between germline ends came to 13 bases. Sample: peripheral blood. The TCR originated in a man older than 75 with active or convalescent COVID-19. The chain carries TRBV18 and TRBJ1-4; D remains ambiguous. This CDR3 reads CASKITENEKLFF. CDR3 sequence (DNA): TGTGCCAGTAAAATAACAGAGAATGAAAAACTGTTTTTT.